This T cell receptor beta chain derives from a study of blood T cells in healthy people across ages. For the second PCR, which ran for roughly 6 to 12 cycles, a sample-barcoded 5' primer and a J-beta primer mix were used. A single record per CDR3 protein comes from TCRdb applying MiXCR to the 5' RACE reads. Of 1.2 million to 1.5 million distinct CDR3 sequences in the sample, around 42% were seen once. CDR1 MDHEN and CDR2 SYDVKM come from the germline V gene. V was cut by 8 bases and J by 6 bases, with 7 bases left in between. The CDR3 runs 11 residues. This TCR was sampled from a woman between 18 and 29 years old in good health. Sequencing input: blood. V usage is TRBV28 and J usage is TRBJ1-4, with unresolved D. CDR3 nucleotide sequence: TGTGCCAGCCTTGGGTATGAAAAACTGTTTTTT. This translates into CASLGYEKLFF.